The 32 T cell receptor beta chains listed next were all sequenced from one sample in a study of regulatory T cells in long-lasting Graves disease. Time point meaning: newly diagnosed GD, antithyroid drugs for less than 3 months. Researchers made the TCR library from RNA that was extracted from PBMCs. HTBI primers from iRepertoire and Arm-PCR of CDR3 regions yielded the TCR beta libraries. TCRdb reprocessed the multiplex PCR reads with MiXCR, giving one entry per CDR3 protein. The sample consists of 400,000 to 550,000 distinct CDR3 sequences, roughly 17% of them appearing once. The sample also formed part of further work on T cells in Graves' hyperthyroidism and ophthalmopathy.

The material sequenced was peripheral blood mononuclear cells (PBMCs), taken at new diagnosis, from a patient treated with antithyroid drugs. These receptors all stem from a woman aged 25 to 39 with Graves disease.

The chain joins TRBV5-1 to TRBJ2-7, with TRBD1 identical over 8 bases. Per the germline V gene, CDR1 is SGHRS and CDR2 is YFSETQ. The length of the CDR3 is 16 residues. J lost 0 bases, V lost 4 bases, and 9 bases had no gene match. CDR3 loop: CASSKGTGSSSYEQYF. The CDR3 nucleotides read TGCGCCAGCAGCAAAGGGACAGGCTCTAGCTCCTACGAGCAGTACTTC.

In the case of this clonotype: This sequence is one base from a far larger clone and is likely a read error. The V gene is TRBV12-3 or TRBV12-4, the J gene TRBJ2-3, with 10 bases lining up with TRBD1. The assigned J gene may be wrong: the sequence end matches TRBJ2-7 better. The CDR3 runs to 16 residues. CDR3 sequence: CASSTRRDRGYNEQYF. The CDR3 DNA sequence: TGTGCCAGCAGTACCCGTCGGGACAGGGGATACAATGAGCAGTACTTC.

This chain links TRBV11-2 with TRBJ1-2; TRBD1 aligns across 10 bases. Germline loops: CDR1 SGHAT, CDR2 FQNNGV. The CDR3 runs to 15 residues. Losses at the gene ends were 5 bases for V and 2 bases for J; bases not matched to a gene: 5. The CDR3 here is CASSTGTGENYGYTF. CDR3 sequence (DNA): TGTGCCAGCAGCACCGGGACAGGGGAGAACTATGGCTACACCTTC.

This CDR3 reads CASSVGPGSEREQYF. The CDR3 DNA reads TGTGCCAGCAGCGTAGGCCCAGGATCAGAACGCGAGCAGTACTTC. The chain is built from TRBV9 and TRBJ2-4; D is ambiguous. The J call may not be correct, given that the DNA end is closer to TRBJ2-7. Germline V CDR1 and CDR2: SGDLS, YYNGEE. CDR3 length: 15 residues.

This clonotype was picked up a small number of times. Written as DNA, the CDR3 is TGTGCCAGCAGCAATAATAGTTATAATGAGCAGTTCTTC. Amino acid sequence: CASSNNSYNEQFF. This chain links TRBV7-3 with TRBJ2-1; D uncertain. CDR3 length: 13 amino acids. Germline V lookup: CDR1 SGHTA, CDR2 FQGTGA. V gave up 5 bases and J gave up 7 bases, with 12 bases separating them.

This clonotype was observed a handful of times. The chain uses TRBV6-2 or TRBV6-3 and TRBJ1-2; D is possibly TRBD1 (5 bases). The V gene lost 0 bases and the J gene lost 4 bases, with 15 bases spanning the gap. The CDR3 consists of 16 residues. The germline gives CDR1 MNHEY, CDR2 SVGEGT. The CDR3 loop is CASSYSNTDKFYGYTF. Here the CDR3 DNA reads TGTGCCAGCAGTTACTCAAATACGGACAAGTTCTATGGCTACACCTTC.

This clonotype showed up many times. The V and J genes are TRBV19 and TRBJ1-1; tentatively, D is TRBD1 (5 bases). This CDR3 is built from 16 residues. The V gene's germline CDR1 is LNHDA and CDR2 SQIVND (reference sequence). The V end lost 6 bases, the J end lost 1 base, and 18 bases lay between the germline ends. The CDR3 DNA follows: TGTGCCAGTAGGTTCGGGGCGTCCCGGGGGAACACTGAAGCTTTCTTT. This sequence encodes CASRFGASRGNTEAFF.

The table lists this clonotype with a few counts. The chain combines TRBV24-1 with TRBJ2-2; 14 bases are a match to TRBD2. Germline CDR1 is KGHDR and CDR2 is SFDVKD. The junction had 10 bases not matched to a gene; V was cut back by 5 bases and J by 0 bases. CDR3 length equals 20 residues. CDR3 residues: CATSVRPGLAGVANTGELFF. CDR3 DNA: TGTGCCACCAGTGTGCGACCGGGACTAGCGGGAGTAGCGAACACCGGGGAGCTGTTTTTT.

There are many counts of this clonotype. The rearrangement uses TRBV27 and TRBJ2-3; D ambiguous. With 3 bases removed from V and 3 bases from J, the gap between germline ends came to 7 bases. From germline, CDR1 is MNHEY and CDR2 SMNVEV (reference sequence). CDR3 length: 13 amino acids. The CDR3 loop is CASSFSVTDTQYF. CDR3 in DNA: TGTGCCAGCAGTTTTTCAGTGACAGATACGCAGTATTTT.

Many counts were recorded for this clonotype. The rearrangement links TRBV13 to TRBJ2-7; 9 nucleotides match TRBD2. Trimming removed 3 bases from V and 1 base from J; junction bases left unmatched: 16. Germline CDR1 reads PRHDT; CDR2 reads FYEKMQ (reference sequence). The CDR3 runs to 19 residues. CDR3 region: CASSLSLAGGGGWSYEQYF. CDR3 nucleotides: TGTGCCAGCAGCTTGAGTCTGGCGGGAGGGGGTGGTTGGTCCTACGAGCAGTACTTC.

Ten or more counts support this clonotype. CDR3 residues: CASSRAGAGGDYEQYF. CDR3 coding DNA: TGTGCCAGCAGCCGAGCGGGTGCGGGAGGAGACTACGAGCAGTACTTC. The V gene is TRBV27, the J gene TRBJ2-7, with 8 bases matching TRBD2. The CDR3 runs to 16 residues. The V gene end was trimmed by 6 bases and the J gene end by 3 bases; junction bases not matched to a gene: 13. The germline CDR1 and CDR2 sequences are MNHEY and SMNVEV (reference sequence).

This clonotype was observed many times. V usage is TRBV27 and J usage is TRBJ2-1, with D maybe TRBD2 (6 bases). The germline V gene has CDR1 MNHEY and CDR2 SMNVEV (reference sequence). V lost 4 bases, J lost 0 bases, and 19 bases lay in between. The CDR3 loop spans 18 amino acids. CDR3 nucleotide sequence: TGTGCCAGCAGTTATTTCGGGACTCCGAGGAGCTCCTACAATGAGCAGTTCTTC. Translation: CASSYFGTPRSSYNEQFF.

CDR3 DNA sequence: TGTGCCAGCAGCCATCGGCGGGACGCCGCGAACACTGAAGCTTTCTTT. Its translation is CASSHRRDAANTEAFF. The rearrangement uses TRBV7-9 and TRBJ1-1, with a weak D call TRBD1 (5 bases). The germline V and J ends were trimmed by 5 bases and 1 base, with 17 bases remaining between them. This CDR3 has 16 amino acids. Germline values: CDR1 SEHNR, CDR2 FQNEAQ (reference sequence).

The rearrangement joins TRBV28 to TRBJ2-1; TRBD2 agrees at 12 bases. The trim removed 6 bases at V and 9 bases at J, leaving 12 bases unmatched. The CDR3 loop spans 16 amino acids. The V gene's germline CDR1 is MDHEN and CDR2 SYDVKM. The CDR3 nucleotides read TGTGCCAGCAGATACCGGACTAGCGGGATCGATTTTGAGCAGTTCTTC. It yields the protein CASRYRTSGIDFEQFF.

V usage is TRBV20-1 and J usage is TRBJ2-7, with 8 bases fitting TRBD2. Germline V gene lookup returns CDR1 DFQATT and CDR2 SNEGSKA (reference sequence). The CDR3 totals 15 residues. V lost 6 bases, J lost 2 bases, and 12 bases stayed unmatched. The DNA of the CDR3 is TGCAGTGCCGACCCACCGACTAGCGCCGCCTACGAGCAGTACTTC. Amino acid sequence: CSADPPTSAAYEQYF.

Comment on this clonotype: A much bigger clone sits one base away, suggesting this may be a read error. The chain uses TRBV27 and TRBJ2-1, with D hard to call. The germline V and J ends were trimmed by 4 bases and 3 bases, with 13 bases remaining between them. CDR1 and CDR2 from the germline V gene are MNHEY and SMNVEV (reference sequence). The CDR3 covers 15 residues. DNA for the CDR3: TGTGCCAGCAGTTGGAGCGAGGAAGTCTACAATGAGCAGTTCTTC. Its protein is CASSWSEEVYNEQFF.

This clonotype was detected many times. This chain links TRBV11-2 with TRBJ2-7, with 8 bases that match TRBD1. The CDR3 is made up of 18 amino acids. After removal of 1 base from V and 3 bases from J, the junction contained 14 bases not matched to a gene. Germline CDR1 SGHAT, CDR2 FQNNGV. The CDR3 loop reads CASSLVGLGQGASYEQYF. CDR3 sequence (DNA): TGTGCCAGCAGCTTAGTAGGCTTGGGGCAGGGGGCGAGCTACGAGCAGTACTTC. Variable domain in full (rest from reference TRBV11-2 and TRBJ2-7): EAGVAQSPRYKIIEKRQSVAFWCNPISGHATLYWYQQILGQGPKLLIQFQNNGVVDDSQLPKDRFSAERLKGVDSTLKIQPAKLEDSAVYLCASSLVGLGQGASYEQYFGPGTRLTVT.

This clonotype has a count of ten or more. The J gene is TRBJ2-7, the V gene TRBV28; TRBD2 agrees at 10 bases. This CDR3 has 15 residues. Germline V gene lookup returns CDR1 MDHEN and CDR2 SYDVKM. V lost 2 bases, J lost 2 bases, and 3 bases stayed unmatched. The CDR3 DNA reads as TGTGCCAGCAGTTTACGACTAGCGGGCCCCTACGAGCAGTACTTC. Translating it yields CASSLRLAGPYEQYF.

This clonotype has ten or more counts. This chain connects TRBV28 to TRBJ2-1; no firm D call. Trimming cost V 3 bases and J 6 bases, with 18 bases left between them. Germline V gene lookup returns CDR1 MDHEN and CDR2 SYDVKM. This CDR3 spans 16 amino acids. CDR3 nucleotides: TGTGCCAGCAGTTTTTCGTCCTACACGGTTCCCAATGAGCAGTTCTTC. Translating gives CASSFSSYTVPNEQFF.

J is TRBJ1-5 and V is TRBV19; weak D call: TRBD1 (6 bases). Trimming removed 7 bases at V and 0 bases at J, with 13 bases between. Looked up from germline, CDR1 is LNHDA and CDR2 is SQIVND (reference sequence). This CDR3 is built from 15 residues. CDR3 loop: CASTQRGYSNQPQHF. The CDR3 coding sequence is TGTGCCAGTACCCAAAGGGGGTATAGCAATCAGCCCCAGCATTTT.

This clonotype occurred a few times. This may come from a read error, since a much larger clone is one base off. V and J are TRBV11-2 and TRBJ2-3, with D possibly matching TRBD2 (6 bases). This CDR3 contains 14 residues. Germline V gene lookup returns CDR1 SGHAT and CDR2 FQNNGV. Here the CDR3 reads CASSYLALRDTQCF. The CDR3 region has the DNA TGTGCCAGCAGCTATCTAGCGCTCAGAGATACGCAGTGTTTT.

This clonotype was counted at least ten times. V gene TRBV13 combines with J gene TRBJ2-5; D is perhaps TRBD2 (6 bases). Trimming shortened V by 2 bases and J by 4 bases, and 14 bases separated the two germline ends. CDR1 PRHDT and CDR2 FYEKMQ come from the germline V gene (reference sequence). There are 15 residues in the CDR3. In DNA form, the CDR3 reads TGTGCCAGCAGCTTAAGGGTCTGGCGGGGAGAGACCCAGTACTTC. It codes for CASSLRVWRGETQYF.

In its sample, this clonotype was seen many times. The chain combines TRBV11-1 with TRBJ2-1, with TRBD1 as a possible D gene (6 bases). Germline V CDR1 and CDR2: SGHAT, FQDESV (reference sequence). V lost 4 bases to trimming and J lost 8 bases, with 12 bases between them. This CDR3 has 13 amino acids. This CDR3 reads CASSSGGLHEQFF. The CDR3 coding sequence is TGTGCCAGCAGCTCTGGGGGCCTCCATGAGCAGTTCTTC.

This clonotype was observed many times. The chain is built from TRBV28 and TRBJ2-2; 8 nucleotides line up with TRBD1. The CDR3 consists of 17 residues. CDR1 is MDHEN and CDR2 is SYDVKM in the germline V gene. Trimming removed 2 bases from V and 3 bases from J; junction bases left unmatched: 8. CDR3 amino acids: CASSLPQDRAYTGELFF. The CDR3, as DNA: TGTGCCAGCAGTTTACCCCAGGACAGGGCCTACACCGGGGAGCTGTTTTTT.

This clonotype was seen repeatedly, ten times or more. The chain links TRBV6-2 or TRBV6-3 to TRBJ1-5; 9 bases align to TRBD1. V gave up 6 bases and J gave up 2 bases; unmatched junction bases: 14. Germline assignment: CDR1 MNHEY and CDR2 SVGEGT. The CDR3 totals 18 residues. The CDR3 bases are TGTGCCAGCAGCTCCGGGACAGGGCCACGGAAAGGCAATCAGCCCCAGCATTTT. It yields the protein CASSSGTGPRKGNQPQHF.

This clonotype was seen repeatedly, ten times or more. V usage is TRBV12-3 or TRBV12-4 and J usage is TRBJ2-5, with TRBD2 matching over 10 bases. The CDR3 sequence is 17 residues long. V shed 5 bases, J shed 0 bases, and the junction held 9 bases outside the gene matches. CDR3 sequence (DNA): TGTGCCAGCAGTGGCCTAAGGCTAGCGGGAGACCAAGAGACCCAGTACTTC. Protein: CASSGLRLAGDQETQYF.

The chain recombines TRBV10-3 with TRBJ2-7, with TRBD1 matching over 7 bases. The germline V gene has CDR1 ENHRY and CDR2 SYGVKD. The V segment lost 2 bases and the J segment 1 base; nucleotides outside the gene matches: 8. The CDR3 spans 16 residues. CDR3 loop: CAISESGTVLSYEQYF. CDR3 coding DNA: TGTGCCATCAGTGAGAGTGGGACAGTCCTGTCCTACGAGCAGTACTTC.

This clonotype was observed at least ten times. This sequence joins TRBV14 and TRBJ2-3; the match to TRBD2 covers 14 bases. The J segment lost 7 bases and the V segment lost 4 bases, leaving 7 bases of the junction unmatched. The CDR3 is 16 amino acids. Germline loops: CDR1 SGHDN, CDR2 FVKESK. The CDR3 region has the DNA TGTGCCAGCAGCCTACGACTAGCGGGAGGGCTGAATACGCAGTATTTT. Amino acid sequence: CASSLRLAGGLNTQYF.

Ten or more counts support this clonotype. This chain links TRBV11-1 with TRBJ2-1; 8 bases match TRBD2. CDR3 size: 16 residues. The V and J ends lost 6 bases and 3 bases, in that order; junction bases with no gene match: 10. Germline values: CDR1 SGHAT, CDR2 FQDESV (reference sequence). The CDR3 DNA reads TGTGCCAGCAGTTCTGGTGTGGGACTAGGCTACAATGAGCAGTTCTTC. Encoded protein: CASSSGVGLGYNEQFF.

This clonotype showed up just a few times. V gene TRBV4-1 combines with J gene TRBJ2-1; TRBD2 aligns across 13 bases. The V gene's germline CDR1 is MGHRA and CDR2 YSYEKL. The CDR3 extends over 16 amino acids. Unmatched junction bases numbered 1, after V lost 0 bases and J lost 5 bases. In DNA, the CDR3 is TGCGCCAGCAGCCAAGAACTAGCGGGAGGGGACAATGAGCAGTTCTTC. This codes for CASSQELAGGDNEQFF.

This clonotype was counted a few times. The chain joins TRBV12-3 or TRBV12-4 to TRBJ2-1; 10 positions agree with TRBD1. The CDR3 extends over 15 amino acids. Unmatched junction bases numbered 4, after V lost 4 bases and J lost 4 bases. CDR3 region: CASSWDRGWYNEQFF. DNA for the CDR3: TGTGCCAGCAGTTGGGACAGGGGATGGTACAATGAGCAGTTCTTC.

This clonotype showed up just a few times. CDR3 loop: CASSQPGNREYF. The CDR3 region has the DNA TGCGCCAGCAGCCAACCTGGGAACAGGGAGTACTTC. This rearrangement joins TRBV4-1 to TRBJ2-7; a weak D match, TRBD1 (6 bases). Trimming stripped 2 bases from V and 11 bases from J, with 13 bases between. CDR3 length equals 12 residues. The V gene's germline CDR1 is MGHRA and CDR2 YSYEKL.